This T cell receptor (beta chain) was sequenced in a study of blood T cell repertoires in COVID-19. Study context: COVID-19 samples collected from the United States, Italy and Spain covered acute and convalescent phases. The analysed material was cDNA or gDNA that came from T cells, B-cell-depleted T cells, or PBMCs.

In the authors' methods: Estimation of nucleated cell counts was performed using reference gene primer amplification. TCRdb keeps only in-frame clones here, not all; method: immunoSEQ multiplex PCR. D and trimming were read from the DNA, whereas the V and J calls and clone size are those reported in that table. The data contain 110,000 to 150,000 clones, roughly 89% of them seen just once; the ten biggest clones take up over 2.5%. The sequencing sample was made of peripheral blood. The sequence derives from a man aged 60 to 75 with active or convalescent COVID-19.

Here the CDR3 DNA reads TGTGCCTGGAGTGCCCACCCCTACTCTGGGGCCAACGTCCTGACTTTC. Amino acid sequence: CAWSAHPYSGANVLTF. The chain joins TRBV30 to TRBJ2-6; D gene uncertain. Germline-derived CDR1 and CDR2 are GTSNPN and SVGIG (reference sequence). There are 16 residues in the CDR3. V lost 1 base and J lost 0, with 10 bases in between. Full variable domain (outside the CDR3, taken from reference TRBV30 and TRBJ2-6): SQTIHQWPATLVQPVGSPLSLECTVEGTSNPNLYWYRQAAGRGLQLLFYSVGIGQISSEVPQNLSASRPQDRQFILSSKKLLLSDSGFYLCAWSAHPYSGANVLTFGAGSRLTVL.